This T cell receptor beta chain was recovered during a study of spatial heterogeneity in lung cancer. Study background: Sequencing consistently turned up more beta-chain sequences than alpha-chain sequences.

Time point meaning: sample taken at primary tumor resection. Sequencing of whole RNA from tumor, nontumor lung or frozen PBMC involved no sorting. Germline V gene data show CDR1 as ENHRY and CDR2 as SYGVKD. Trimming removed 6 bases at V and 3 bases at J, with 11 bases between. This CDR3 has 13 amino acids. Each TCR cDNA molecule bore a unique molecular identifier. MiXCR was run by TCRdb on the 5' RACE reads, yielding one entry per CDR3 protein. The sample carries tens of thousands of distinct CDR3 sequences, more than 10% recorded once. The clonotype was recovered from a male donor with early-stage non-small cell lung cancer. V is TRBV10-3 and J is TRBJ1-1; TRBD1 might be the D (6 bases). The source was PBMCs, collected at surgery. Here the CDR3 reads CAIRRGHDTEAFF. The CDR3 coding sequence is TGTGCCATCAGGAGGGGACACGACACTGAAGCTTTCTTT.